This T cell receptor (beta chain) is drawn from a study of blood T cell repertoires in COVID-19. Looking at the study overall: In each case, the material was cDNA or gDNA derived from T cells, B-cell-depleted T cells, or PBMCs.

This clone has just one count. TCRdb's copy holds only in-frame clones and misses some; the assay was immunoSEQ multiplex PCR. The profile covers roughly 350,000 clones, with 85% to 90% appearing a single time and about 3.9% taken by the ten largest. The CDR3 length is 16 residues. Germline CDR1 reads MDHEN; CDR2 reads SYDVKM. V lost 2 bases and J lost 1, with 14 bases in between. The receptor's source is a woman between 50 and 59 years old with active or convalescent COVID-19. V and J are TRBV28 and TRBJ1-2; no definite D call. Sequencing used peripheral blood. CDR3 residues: CASSLGRRTINYGYTF. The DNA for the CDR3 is TGTGCCAGCAGTTTAGGCAGGCGAACAATTAACTATGGCTACACCTTC.